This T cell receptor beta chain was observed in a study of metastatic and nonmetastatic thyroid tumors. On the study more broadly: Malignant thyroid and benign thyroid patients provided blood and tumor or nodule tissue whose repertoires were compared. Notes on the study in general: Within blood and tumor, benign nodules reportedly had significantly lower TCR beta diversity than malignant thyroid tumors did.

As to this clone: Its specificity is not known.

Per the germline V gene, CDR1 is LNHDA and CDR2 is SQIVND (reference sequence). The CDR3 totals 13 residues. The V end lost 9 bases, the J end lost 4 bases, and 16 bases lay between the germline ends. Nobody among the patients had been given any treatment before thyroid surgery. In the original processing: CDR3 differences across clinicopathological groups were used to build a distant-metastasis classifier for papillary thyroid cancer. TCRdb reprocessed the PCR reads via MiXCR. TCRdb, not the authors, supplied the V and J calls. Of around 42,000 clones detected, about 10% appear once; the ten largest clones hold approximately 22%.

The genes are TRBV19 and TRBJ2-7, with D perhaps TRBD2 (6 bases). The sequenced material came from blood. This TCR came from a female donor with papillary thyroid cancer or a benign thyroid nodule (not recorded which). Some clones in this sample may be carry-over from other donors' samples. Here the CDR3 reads CARVARDRYEQYF. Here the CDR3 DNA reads TGTGCCAGAGTAGCGCGGGACCGTTACGAGCAGTACTTC.